The 9 T cell receptor beta chains reported below all come from one sample, sequenced in a study of blood T cell repertoires in COVID-19. Method: immunoSEQ multiplex PCR; TCRdb's copy keeps in-frame clones and lacks some. Of 99,000 or so clones listed, around 87% were seen once; the top ten hold over 12%. The specimen was peripheral blood. These receptors were taken from a man aged 50 to 60 with acute or convalescent COVID-19.

In the case of this clone: At one of its ends the junction is not consistent with the germline gene, which may arise from a read error. This rearrangement joins TRBV23-1 to TRBJ2-1; possible D gene TRBD2, 5 bases. TRBV23-1 is an open reading frame, and its role is uncertain. The CDR3 covers 9 residues. The CDR3 nucleotides read TGCGCCAGCCCCAAGGCGGGCGTCTTC. It yields the protein CASPKAGVF.

For the CDR3, the DNA is TGTGCCAGCAGCCAAGGGTTAAGAGCGGGAGGCTACGAGCAGTACTTC. This codes for CASSQGLRAGGYEQYF. This chain connects TRBV14 to TRBJ2-7; 9 bases map to TRBD2. Trimming at V came to 1 base and at J to 3 bases, leaving 7 bases not matched to a gene. Germline V gene sequence: CDR1 SGHDN, CDR2 FVKESK. The CDR3 sequence is 16 residues long.

This chain uses TRBV5-5 with TRBJ1-3, with 9 bases identical to TRBD1. Germline V gives CDR1 SGHKS, CDR2 YYEKEE (reference sequence). The CDR3 is 14 residues long. Losses at the gene ends were 4 bases for V and 4 bases for J; bases not matched to a gene: 3. Written as DNA, the CDR3 is TGTGCCAGCAGCCCGGGGACAGGGGGAAACACCATATATTTT. Residues: CASSPGTGGNTIYF. Looking up the rest from reference TRBV5-5 and TRBJ1-3 gives the full variable domain: DAGVTQSPTHLIKTRGQQVTLRCSPISGHKSVSWYQQVLGQGPQFIFQYYEKEERGRGNFPDRFSARQFPNYSSELNVNALLLGDSALYLCASSPGTGGNTIYFGEGSWLTVV.

This chain uses TRBV11-2 with TRBJ1-1; 8 positions agree with TRBD1. The CDR3 loop spans 16 amino acids. Germline V gene data show CDR1 as SGHAT and CDR2 as FQNNGV. Trimming at V came to 5 bases and at J to 4 bases, leaving 12 bases not matched to a gene. The CDR3 loop is CASSNHGQGGSTEAFF. CDR3 nucleotides: TGTGCCAGCAGCAACCACGGACAGGGCGGCAGCACTGAAGCTTTCTTT.

The chain has TRBV14 and TRBJ1-6; perhaps TRBD1 as D (6 bases). CDR3 length equals 16 residues. From germline, CDR1 is SGHDN and CDR2 FVKESK. V was shortened by 2 bases and J by 6 bases, with 14 bases between the two germline ends. The DNA of the CDR3 is TGTGCCAGCAGCCAAATGCTTGGACAGAGTAATTCACCCCTCCACTTT. This codes for CASSQMLGQSNSPLHF.

The rearrangement joins TRBV11-1 to TRBJ1-2, with a weak D call TRBD1 (6 bases). The CDR3 contains 15 residues. V lost 1 base and J 4 bases, leaving 13 bases between the germline ends. Germline CDR1 is SGHAT and CDR2 is FQDESV (reference sequence). In nucleotides, the CDR3 is TGTGCCAGCAGCTTAGGGCAGGGGATCACCTATGGCTACACCTTC. Its protein product is CASSLGQGITYGYTF.

The rearrangement uses TRBV7-9 and TRBJ2-5; D may be TRBD1 (6 bases). The V and J ends lost 0 bases and 5 bases respectively, with 10 bases between them. This CDR3 is 14 amino acids long. The germline V gene encodes CDR1 SEHNR and CDR2 FQNEAQ (reference sequence). The CDR3 nucleotides read TGTGCCAGCAGCTTAGCATGGGGGCGGGAGACCCAGTACTTC. Protein: CASSLAWGRETQYF.

The V call is TRBV11-1, the J call TRBJ2-7; 9 nucleotides line up with TRBD1. The germline gives CDR1 SGHAT, CDR2 FQDESV (reference sequence). Unmatched junction bases numbered 4, after V lost 5 bases and J lost 2 bases. This CDR3 has 14 residues. The CDR3 spells CASSRDRGAYEQYF. As DNA, the CDR3 is TGTGCCAGCAGCCGAGACAGGGGGGCCTACGAGCAGTACTTC.

V usage is TRBV14 and J usage is TRBJ2-1; the match to TRBD2 covers 8 bases. Germline CDR1 SGHDN, CDR2 FVKESK. The CDR3 extends over 12 amino acids. V trimming: 5 bases; J trimming: 9 bases; junction bases outside the gene matches: 3. CDR3 amino acids: CASSNSGAEQFF. The CDR3 nucleotides are TGTGCCAGCAGCAATAGCGGGGCTGAGCAGTTCTTC.